This paragraph covers one TCR beta chain sequence. Trimming left V 3 bases short and J 3 bases short, with 10 bases between. This CDR3 comprises 14 residues. CDR1 and CDR2 (germline): MNHEY, SMNVEV (reference sequence). These data belong to a study of blood T cell repertoires in COVID-19. Measured with immunoSEQ multiplex PCR; TCRdb has only the in-frame clones, and not every one. The sample has 200,000 to 300,000 clones, more than 70% seen once. Sequencing input: peripheral blood. This sequence originates from a woman between 50 and 59 years old with acute or convalescent COVID-19. V and J are TRBV27 and TRBJ2-3; maybe TRBD2 (5 bases). The CDR3 DNA follows: TGTGCCAGCAGTTTCACTAGAGAAACAGATACGCAGTATTTT. Translated, it gives CASSFTRETDTQYF.